The TCR beta chain under discussion was sequenced for a study of cytomegalovirus exposure and HLA in healthy donors. The PCR ran on 60 Vbeta and 13 Jbeta primers. TCRdb keeps only in-frame clones here, not all; method: immunoSEQ multiplex PCR. This table holds roughly 70,000 clones, around 78% found once. The germline V gene encodes CDR1 MGHRA and CDR2 YSYEKL. The V end was cut by 3 bases, the J end by 10 bases, with 13 bases between. This CDR3 spans 13 amino acids. The TCR sequence derives from a man aged 50 or older in good health and CMV-seronegative. This chain uses TRBV4-1 with TRBJ2-1; no clear D. Sequenced material: PBMCs. In DNA, the CDR3 is TGCGCCAGCAGCCAGCTCGTTCTCGGGGAGCAGTTCTTC. Translated, it gives CASSQLVLGEQFF.